The 29 T cell receptor beta chains in this list originate from one sample, sequenced in a study of intratumoral heterogeneity in liver cancer. Produced via immunoSEQ multiplex PCR; TCRdb's table is partial and in-frame only. The repertoire holds about 6,400 clones, with around 60% as singletons. Each tumour sample represents a distinct, spatially separated region of the hepatocellular carcinoma nodule. Material: tumor tissue, obtained before any cancer treatment. The source of these receptors is a man in his 70s with hepatocellular carcinoma.

V is TRBV5-1 and J is TRBJ1-4, with D possibly being TRBD1 (6 bases). V was trimmed by 4 bases and J by 4 bases, leaving 17 bases between them. Germline CDR1 SGHRS, CDR2 YFSETQ. This CDR3 is built from 16 residues. The DNA for the CDR3 is TGCGCCAGCAGCCGCTACACAGGGACTTTTAATGAAAAACTGTTTTTT. Protein: CASSRYTGTFNEKLFF. The entire variable domain, with the rest obtained from reference TRBV5-1 and TRBJ1-4, is as follows: KAGVTQTPRYLIKTRGQQVTLSCSPISGHRSVSWYQQTPGQGLQFLFEYFSETQRNKGNFPGRFSGRQFSNSRSEMNVSTLELGDSALYLCASSRYTGTFNEKLFFGSGTQLSVL.

This sequence joins TRBV7-2 and TRBJ2-1; D is uncertain. CDR1 and CDR2 from the germline V gene are SGHTA and FQGNSA. The V end lost 1 base, the J end lost 1 base, and 8 bases lay between the germline ends. The CDR3 length is 15 residues. The CDR3 region is CASSLVTGSYNEQFF. Here the CDR3 DNA reads TGTGCCAGCAGCTTAGTAACCGGTTCCTACAATGAGCAGTTCTTC.

V gene TRBV11-2 combines with J gene TRBJ2-6, with 8 bases aligning to TRBD2. This CDR3 comprises 18 residues. Per germline, CDR1 SGHAT and CDR2 FQNNGV. Losses at the gene ends were 3 bases for V and 4 bases for J; bases not matched to a gene: 11. CDR3: CASSFGGRGAGGANVLTF. The CDR3 coding sequence is TGTGCCAGCAGCTTCGGCGGGCGGGGGGCAGGGGGGGCCAACGTCCTGACTTTC. Supplemented by reference TRBV11-2 and TRBJ2-6, the full variable domain reads EAGVAQSPRYKIIEKRQSVAFWCNPISGHATLYWYQQILGQGPKLLIQFQNNGVVDDSQLPKDRFSAERLKGVDSTLKIQPAKLEDSAVYLCASSFGGRGAGGANVLTFGAGSRLTVL.

The rearrangement joins TRBV27 to TRBJ1-5; 8 bases line up with TRBD1. The CDR3 totals 15 residues. V was clipped by 6 bases and J by 4 bases; unmatched bases: 8. From germline, CDR1 is MNHEY and CDR2 SMNVEV (reference sequence). The CDR3 protein is CASRRGTGENQPQHF. The CDR3 DNA sequence: TGTGCCAGCAGAAGGGGGACAGGAGAAAATCAGCCCCAGCATTTT.

V is TRBV5-1 and J is TRBJ1-1, with D unresolved. The CDR3 totals 15 residues. Trimming cost V 0 bases and J 1 base, with 10 bases left between them. CDR1 and CDR2 (germline): SGHRS, YFSETQ. CDR3: CASSLALAGNTEAFF. The CDR3 nucleotides are TGCGCCAGCAGCTTGGCCTTAGCAGGGAACACTGAAGCTTTCTTT.

A few counts support this clone. The CDR3 reads CASSFLTTDTQYF. The CDR3, as DNA: TGTGCCAGCAGTTTCTTGACTACAGATACGCAGTATTTT. V usage is TRBV12-3 or TRBV12-4 and J usage is TRBJ2-3, with unresolved D. V lost 3 bases and J lost 3, with 7 bases in between. CDR3 length: 13 residues.

The chain uses TRBV7-2 and TRBJ2-1; 12 bases fit TRBD2. The CDR3 has 15 amino acids. Germline V lookup: CDR1 SGHTA, CDR2 FQGNSA. Trimming took 6 bases from V and 10 from J; bases not matched to a gene: 10. Here the CDR3 reads CASRPSSGGGREQFF. CDR3 bases: TGTGCCAGCAGGCCTTCTAGCGGGGGGGGACGGGAGCAGTTCTTC.

This clone was detected only a few times. The rearrangement uses TRBV9 and TRBJ1-1; maybe TRBD1 (5 bases). The CDR3 runs 14 residues. V was trimmed by 0 bases and J by 5 bases, leaving 11 bases between them. From germline, CDR1 is SGDLS and CDR2 YYNGEE. The DNA of the CDR3 is TGTGCCAGCAGCGTAGGGTGGGGGGAAACTGAAGCTTTCTTT. Translating it yields CASSVGWGETEAFF.

This clone has a handful of counts. J is TRBJ1-2 and V is TRBV27; TRBD1 aligns across 7 bases. The CDR3 loop spans 12 amino acids. J gave up 3 bases and V 10 bases, and 5 bases lay outside the gene matches. The germline gives CDR1 MNHEY, CDR2 SMNVEV (reference sequence). The CDR3 loop is CAIYGTDYGYTF. CDR3 nucleotides: TGTGCCATATACGGGACAGACTATGGCTACACCTTC.

This rearrangement joins TRBV2 to TRBJ1-2, with 9 bases identical to TRBD1. V dropped 3 bases and J dropped 5; count of bases not matched to a gene: 4. The CDR3 is made up of 14 amino acids. The germline gives CDR1 SNHLY, CDR2 FYNNEI. The CDR3 coding sequence is TGTGCCAGCAGTGAGGGGACAGGGAGTTATGGCTACACCTTC. This codes for CASSEGTGSYGYTF.

A few counts support this clone. The V and J genes are TRBV27 and TRBJ2-7; TRBD2 matches at 7 bases. The CDR3 loop spans 11 amino acids. The V segment lost 8 bases and the J segment 5 bases; nucleotides outside the gene matches: 3. The germline CDR1 and CDR2 sequences are MNHEY and SMNVEV (reference sequence). The CDR3 sequence: CASGRGDEQYF. In DNA form, the CDR3 reads TGTGCCAGCGGTCGGGGGGACGAGCAGTACTTC.

A few counts support this clone. Other DNA sequences in this specimen translate into the identical CDR3. The J gene is TRBJ1-1, the V gene TRBV18; D is unclear. Trimming removed 1 base from V and 1 base from J, with 10 bases in between. Germline CDR1 is KGHSH and CDR2 is LQKENI. The CDR3 runs 15 residues. In DNA form, the CDR3 reads TGTGCCAGCTCACCACGGGTAGGGAGGAACACTGAAGCTTTCTTT. This translates into CASSPRVGRNTEAFF.

Only a few counts were recorded for this clone. This chain uses TRBV6-2 or TRBV6-3 with TRBJ1-6; D might be TRBD1 (6 bases). Trimming left V 5 bases short and J 9 bases short, with 14 bases between. The length of the CDR3 is 14 residues. Per germline, CDR1 MNHEY and CDR2 SVGEGT. The chain's CDR3 is CASSTPDRFSPLHF. CDR3 nucleotides: TGTGCCAGCAGTACCCCCGACAGGTTTTCACCCCTCCACTTT.

The rearrangement links TRBV18 to TRBJ2-7; possible D gene TRBD1, 5 bases. The V gene lost 4 bases and the J gene lost 2 bases, with 6 bases spanning the gap. The CDR3 totals 12 residues. The germline V gene encodes CDR1 KGHSH and CDR2 LQKENI. CDR3 nucleotides: TGTGCCAGCTCACAGGGGCCCTACGAGCAGTACGTC. The encoded protein is CASSQGPYEQYV.

V usage is TRBV5-6 and J usage is TRBJ1-1, with D unclear. This CDR3 spans 13 amino acids. Trimming left V 4 bases short and J 11 bases short, with 18 bases between. Germline values: CDR1 SGHDT, CDR2 YYEEEE. CDR3 amino acids: CASSQTPILSAFF. DNA of the CDR3: TGTGCCAGCAGCCAAACCCCTATACTTTCGGCTTTCTTT. Full variable domain (outside the CDR3, taken from reference TRBV5-6 and TRBJ1-1): DAGVTQSPTHLIKTRGQQVTLRCSPKSGHDTVSWYQQALGQGPQFIFQYYEEEERQRGNFPDRFSGHQFPNYSSELNVNALLLGDSALYLCASSQTPILSAFFGQGTRLTVV.

This rearrangement joins TRBV6-1 to TRBJ1-1; TRBD1 matches 10 bases. The CDR3 is made up of 16 amino acids. Looked up from germline, CDR1 is MNHNS and CDR2 is SASEGT. J was trimmed by 6 bases and V by 0 bases; bases with no gene match: 7. The CDR3 region has the DNA TGTGCCAGCAGTGAAGCCCCGGGACAGGGGAGCGCTGAAGCTTTCTTT. Amino acids: CASSEAPGQGSAEAFF.

The chain joins TRBV5-6 to TRBJ1-5; maybe TRBD1 (6 bases). V was shortened by 4 bases and J by 7 bases, with 9 bases between the two germline ends. Germline V gene sequence: CDR1 SGHDT, CDR2 YYEEEE. This CDR3 spans 12 amino acids. The CDR3 region is CASSKGGQPQHF. The CDR3 DNA is TGTGCCAGCAGCAAAGGGGGGCAGCCCCAGCATTTT.

The chain combines TRBV6-1 with TRBJ1-6, with 7 bases fitting TRBD1. This CDR3 contains 16 residues. Trimming took 2 bases from V and 6 from J; bases not matched to a gene: 7. Germline V gene sequence: CDR1 MNHNS, CDR2 SASEGT. The CDR3 protein is CASSEFRDRFNSPLHF. The CDR3 coding sequence is TGTGCCAGCAGTGAATTTAGGGACAGATTTAATTCACCCCTCCACTTT.

The V gene is TRBV7-8, the J gene TRBJ1-1; D not certain. This CDR3 contains 14 residues. Trimming stripped 2 bases from V and 6 bases from J, with 13 bases between. Germline V gene lookup returns CDR1 SGHVS and CDR2 FQNEAQ. For the CDR3, the DNA is TGTGCCAGCAGCTTATGGGATCTTGGCTCTGAAGCTTTCTTT. Its translation is CASSLWDLGSEAFF.

The rearrangement joins TRBV27 to TRBJ1-1, with a weak D call TRBD1 (6 bases). There are 13 residues in the CDR3. Deletions cut 0 bases from V and 6 bases from J, with 8 bases between. Germline-derived CDR1 and CDR2 are MNHEY and SMNVEV (reference sequence). CDR3 nucleotide sequence: TGTGCCAGCAGTTTATCCAGGGGCTCTGAAGCTTTCTTT. It is translated as CASSLSRGSEAFF.

This clone was detected only a few times. This chain uses TRBV4-2 with TRBJ1-2; no reliable D call. This CDR3 region has 15 residues. Germline-derived CDR1 and CDR2 are LGHNA and YNFKEQ. Trimming took 0 bases from V and 4 from J, leaving 12 bases between them. CDR3 residues: CASSQEADGGYGYTF. The CDR3, as DNA: TGTGCCAGCAGCCAAGAGGCCGACGGTGGCTATGGCTACACCTTC.

The chain couples TRBV18 to TRBJ1-1; D gene ambiguous. CDR1 and CDR2 (germline): KGHSH, LQKENI. Deletions cut 3 bases from V and 1 base from J, with 12 bases between. The CDR3 runs 15 residues. The CDR3 here is CASSPARGENTEAFF. The CDR3 region has the DNA TGTGCCAGCTCACCCGCCCGAGGTGAGAACACTGAAGCTTTCTTT. Full variable domain (remainder filled in from reference TRBV18 and TRBJ1-1): NAGVMQNPRHLVRRRGQEARLRCSPMKGHSHVYWYRQLPEEGLKFMVYLQKENIIDESGMPKERFSAEFPKEGPSILRIQQVVRGDSAAYFCASSPARGENTEAFFGQGTRLTVV.

This sequence joins TRBV10-3 and TRBJ2-1; no clear D gene. The CDR3 consists of 14 residues. Germline values: CDR1 ENHRY, CDR2 SYGVKD. Trimming pared 4 bases from V and 1 base from J, leaving 8 bases between. CDR3 in amino acids: CAISGTDSYNEQFF. DNA for the CDR3: TGTGCCATCAGTGGAACAGATTCCTACAATGAGCAGTTCTTC.

This clone was counted once. The V gene is TRBV2, the J gene TRBJ2-5; D is ambiguous. The V gene's germline CDR1 is SNHLY and CDR2 FYNNEI. The CDR3 runs 12 residues. The V gene lost 4 bases and the J gene lost 9 bases, with 12 bases spanning the gap. CDR3 bases: TGTGCCAGCAGTGTGCAAGCGTTGGCCCAGTACTTC. This sequence encodes CASSVQALAQYF.

The J gene is TRBJ1-4, the V gene TRBV19; D perhaps matches TRBD1 (5 bases). Germline loops: CDR1 LNHDA, CDR2 SQIVND (reference sequence). The CDR3 loop spans 16 amino acids. Trimming removed 3 bases at V and 7 bases at J, with 18 bases between. Here the CDR3 DNA reads TGTGCCAGTAGTATGGGGATACAAACGAGGGGTGAAAAACTGTTTTTT. Translated: CASSMGIQTRGEKLFF.

This chain uses TRBV9 with TRBJ2-7, with D unclear. V was clipped by 4 bases and J by 6 bases, with 14 bases between them. CDR1 and CDR2 (germline): SGDLS, YYNGEE. This CDR3 contains 13 residues. CDR3 nucleotide sequence: TGTGCCAGCAGCCCAGGACCCGACGGCGAGCAGTACGTC. Its protein is CASSPGPDGEQYV.

The rearrangement uses TRBV19 and TRBJ1-2; D unresolved. The CDR3 covers 12 residues. The V gene lost 8 bases and the J gene lost 0 bases, with 7 bases spanning the gap. The germline CDR1 and CDR2 sequences are LNHDA and SQIVND (reference sequence). The CDR3 nucleotides are TGTGCCAGTGTTGCCTCTAACTATGGCTACACCTTC. Translation: CASVASNYGYTF.

This clone has a single count. The chain uses TRBV5-1 and TRBJ1-3, with a possible D match to TRBD1 (5 bases). The CDR3 sequence is 16 residues long. V shed 4 bases and J shed 0 bases, with 14 bases lying between them. Per germline, CDR1 SGHRS and CDR2 YFSETQ. In DNA, the CDR3 is TGCGCCAGCAGCCCCTCAGGGCCTGTCTCTGGAAACACCATATATTTT. Amino acids: CASSPSGPVSGNTIYF.

The chain combines TRBV29-1 with TRBJ1-3; D is unresolved. Trimming took 7 bases from V and 0 from J, leaving 7 bases between them. CDR1 SQVTM and CDR2 ANQGSEA come from the germline V gene. The CDR3 covers 12 residues. The CDR3 sequence is CSGGNSGNTIYF. The CDR3 bases are TGCAGCGGCGGAAACTCTGGAAACACCATATATTTT. The full variable domain, completed using reference TRBV29-1 and TRBJ1-3, is SAVISQKPSRDICQRGTSLTIQCQVDSQVTMMFWYRQQPGQSLTLIATANQGSEATYESGFVIDKFPISRPNLTFSTLTVSNMSPEDSSIYLCSGGNSGNTIYFGEGSWLTVV.